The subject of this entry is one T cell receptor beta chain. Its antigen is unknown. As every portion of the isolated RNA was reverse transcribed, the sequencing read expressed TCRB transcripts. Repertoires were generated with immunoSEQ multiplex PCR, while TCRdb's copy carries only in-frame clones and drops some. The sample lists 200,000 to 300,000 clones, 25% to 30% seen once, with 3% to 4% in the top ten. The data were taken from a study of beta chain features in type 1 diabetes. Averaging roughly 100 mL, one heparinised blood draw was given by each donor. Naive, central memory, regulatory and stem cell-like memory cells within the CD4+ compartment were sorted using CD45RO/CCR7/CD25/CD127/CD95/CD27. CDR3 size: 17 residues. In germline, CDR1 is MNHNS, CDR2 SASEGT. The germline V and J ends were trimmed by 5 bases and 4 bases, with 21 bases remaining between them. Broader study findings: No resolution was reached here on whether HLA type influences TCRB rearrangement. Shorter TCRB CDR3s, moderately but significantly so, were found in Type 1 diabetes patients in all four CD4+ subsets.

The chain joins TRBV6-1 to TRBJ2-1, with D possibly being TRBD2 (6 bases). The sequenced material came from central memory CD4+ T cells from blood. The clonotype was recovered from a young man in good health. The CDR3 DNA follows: TGTGCCAGCAGTCAAGTCCCCCTAACCGGGGGATACAATGAGCAGTTCTTC. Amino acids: CASSQVPLTGGYNEQFF.